The TCR beta chain under discussion was sequenced for a study of T-cell reconstitution after alpha-beta-depleted transplantation in children. With 1 base removed from V and 6 bases from J, the gap between germline ends came to 10 bases. The CDR3 has 13 residues. Per the germline V gene, CDR1 is SGHRS and CDR2 is YFSETQ. This clonotype was counted many times. During its preparation, the TCRbeta library received unique molecular identifiers. Each CDR3 protein gets one entry after TCRdb re-called the PCR reads with MiXCR. The sample contains 200,000 to 300,000 distinct CDR3 sequences, around 13% of which appear only once.

This specimen was PBMCs from the stem cell graft donor, taken from the stem cell graft. The chain is built from TRBV5-1 and TRBJ1-1; D possibly corresponds to TRBD1 (5 bases). The source is a human donor who donated a stem cell graft to a child with acute lymphoblastic leukemia. The CDR3 reads CASSLLGQSEAFF. In DNA form, the CDR3 reads TGCGCCAGCAGCTTGTTGGGGCAGTCTGAAGCTTTCTTT.